This T cell receptor beta chain derives from a study of T cells in Graves' hyperthyroidism and ophthalmopathy. Ophthalmopathy patients showed a Clinical Activity Score of at least 3, NOSPECS grade of at least 4 and duration under 3 months. Patients were excluded because of uncontrolled infection, other autoimmune disease, pregnancy or lactation. Amplification targeted TCR beta CDR3 regions from RNA transcripts. HTBI primers were employed in a first-round RT-PCR of the TCR CDR3. MiXCR was run by TCRdb on the multiplex PCR reads, yielding one entry per CDR3 protein. The table lists 550,000 to 600,000 distinct CDR3 sequences, around 14% of them singletons. Sequencing was done on a sample of blood. The TCR sequence derives from a woman aged 18-29 years with Graves' ophthalmopathy.

The CDR3 nucleotides read TGTGCCAGCAGCTTAGCGGGCCGCGGAGTTCAGCCCCAGCATTTT. Residues: CASSLAGRGVQPQHF. The rearrangement uses TRBV7-9 and TRBJ1-5; the D is unclear. V was cut by 0 bases and J by 6 bases, with 12 bases left in between. The CDR3 extends over 15 amino acids. Germline V gene data show CDR1 as SEHNR and CDR2 as FQNEAQ (reference sequence).